The clone carrying this T cell receptor beta chain appeared many times. No antigen is known for it. CDR1 and CDR2 from the germline V gene are SGHRS and YFSETQ. The CDR3 covers 16 residues. Trimming pared 4 bases from V and 3 bases from J, leaving 20 bases between. This sample is part of a study of T-cell memory formation after mild COVID-19. Study-level points and caveats: The study found balanced CD4/CD8 in clones contracting day 15 to 85 and a CD4+ lean in later expanders. CD4+ contracting clones lay mainly in CM and EM, CD8+ ones in EMRA.

One entry per CDR3 protein results from TCRdb running MiXCR on the 5' RACE reads. The sample records 550,000 to 600,000 distinct CDR3 sequences, 15% to 20% being singletons. The TCR sequence derives from an adult woman who had mild COVID-19 (a few samples of this study predate the infection). Cell type and time point are not known. The specimen was PBMCs or a T cell subset sorted from them (not recorded which). V is TRBV5-1 and J is TRBJ2-7; possibly TRBD1 for D (6 bases). In DNA, the CDR3 is TGCGCCAGCAGCCAGATAGAAACAGGGTACGGCTACGAGCAGTACTTC. It codes for CASSQIETGYGYEQYF.